This T cell receptor (beta chain) was sequenced for a study of breast tumors, draining lymph nodes, adjacent tissues. Points from the study as a whole: Data fit most tumor T cells coming from lymph node, expanding in tumor. Luminal-like breast cancer showed significantly greater tumor-nontumor repertoire similarity than basal-like breast cancer did.

TCRdb analysed the multiplex PCR reads with MiXCR anew, one entry per CDR3 protein. The sample holds tens of thousands of distinct CDR3 sequences, roughly 39% seen once. Trimming shortened V by 2 bases and J by 6 bases, and 8 bases separated the two germline ends. Germline CDR1 is LNHDA and CDR2 is SQIVND (reference sequence). CDR3 size: 13 residues. Many counts were recorded for this clonotype. The antigen is undetermined. The sequenced material came from breast tumor tissue. The TCR sequence derives from a female donor with breast cancer. Some clones in this sample may be carry-over from other donors' samples. The rearrangement joins TRBV19 to TRBJ1-5; D call uncertain. CDR3 in amino acids: CASSILVLQPQHF. For the CDR3, the DNA is TGTGCCAGTAGTATACTAGTCCTTCAGCCCCAGCATTTT.